Shown below are 19 T cell receptor beta chains from a single sample sequenced in a study of post-analysis software for immune sequencing data. The study, taken as a whole, reports: Relative to controls, patients had five TRBV segments at higher frequency, with TRBV5-6, TRBV5-1 and TRBV20-1 among these.

Antigens for these TCRs are unknown. TCR beta libraries were prepared from cDNA with unique molecular identifiers. MiXCR, applied by TCRdb to the PCR reads, yields one record per CDR3 protein. This sample has more than 350,000 distinct CDR3 sequences; 30% to 45% occur once, and the top ten carry approximately 7.1%. Sample: blood. Receptors originate from a girl aged 2 to 10 with multiple sclerosis.

This clonotype has more than one count but fewer than ten. This sequence joins TRBV20-1 and TRBJ2-1; D gene uncertain. Germline V gives CDR1 DFQATT, CDR2 SNEGSKA (reference sequence). Trimming cost V 4 bases and J 5 bases, with 9 bases left between them. CDR3 length: 12 amino acids. The CDR3 nucleotides are TGCAGTGCTACAGAAGAACACAATGAGCAGTTCTTC. The encoded protein is CSATEEHNEQFF.

This clonotype was detected only a few times. This chain joins TRBV7-2 and TRBJ2-7; TRBD2 matches at 7 bases. V dropped 0 bases and J dropped 4; count of bases not matched to a gene: 12. The CDR3 sequence is 17 residues long. CDR1 SGHTA and CDR2 FQGNSA come from the germline V gene. CDR3 sequence reads: CASSLAAGRGIGYEQYF. The CDR3 nucleotides read TGTGCCAGCAGCTTAGCAGCGGGGAGAGGAATCGGATACGAGCAGTACTTC.

The rearrangement uses TRBV5-1 and TRBJ1-1; D remains ambiguous. Germline V lookup: CDR1 SGHRS, CDR2 YFSETQ. V was clipped by 5 bases and J by 0 bases, with 14 bases between them. This CDR3 contains 15 residues. CDR3 bases: TGCGCCAGCAGACAGTTACAGCAAATGAACACTGAAGCTTTCTTT. Encoded protein: CASRQLQQMNTEAFF.

This clonotype was detected a few times. The V and J genes are TRBV6-2 or TRBV6-3 and TRBJ2-1; 11 nucleotides align to TRBD1. CDR1 MNHEY and CDR2 SVGEGT come from the germline V gene. The CDR3 sequence is 15 residues long. Losses at the gene ends were 6 bases for V and 6 bases for J; bases not matched to a gene: 7. CDR3: CASSETGTGGNEQFF. DNA of the CDR3: TGTGCCAGCAGCGAAACCGGGACAGGGGGCAATGAGCAGTTCTTC.

V and J are TRBV20-1 and TRBJ1-1; maybe TRBD1 (6 bases). V lost 1 base and J 4 bases, leaving 13 bases between the germline ends. CDR1 and CDR2 from the germline V gene are DFQATT and SNEGSKA (reference sequence). The CDR3 length is 14 residues. Here the CDR3 reads CSARAPGAGTEAFF. Written as DNA, the CDR3 is TGCAGTGCTAGAGCCCCGGGGGCGGGCACTGAAGCTTTCTTT.

CDR3 sequence: CSASDGASRYF. The CDR3 bases are TGCAGTGCTAGTGATGGTGCTAGCAGGTACTTC. The rearrangement joins TRBV20-1 to TRBJ2-5; perhaps TRBD2 as D (5 bases). The V end was cut by 3 bases, the J end by 13 bases, with 15 bases between. The CDR3 sequence is 11 residues long. The germline V gene encodes CDR1 DFQATT and CDR2 SNEGSKA (reference sequence).

This clonotype occurred a few times. The chain recombines TRBV28 with TRBJ1-1; weak D call: TRBD1 (5 bases). The CDR3 is 14 amino acids. Trimming shortened V by 6 bases and J by 4 bases, and 15 bases separated the two germline ends. Germline CDR1 MDHEN, CDR2 SYDVKM. The chain's CDR3 is CASRTPDRRTEAFF. The CDR3 nucleotides are TGTGCCAGCAGAACCCCTGACAGACGCACTGAAGCTTTCTTT.

The chain has TRBV28 and TRBJ2-1; 7 bases match TRBD2. Germline V gene data show CDR1 as MDHEN and CDR2 as SYDVKM. After removal of 6 bases from V and 2 bases from J, the junction contained 13 bases not matched to a gene. The CDR3 runs 17 residues. CDR3 region: CASSPPGTTYAYNEQFF. The CDR3 coding sequence is TGTGCCAGCAGCCCCCCCGGGACTACCTATGCCTACAATGAGCAGTTCTTC.

The rearrangement joins TRBV5-5 to TRBJ2-7; D is possibly TRBD1 (5 bases). The V end was cut by 1 base, the J end by 0 bases, with 17 bases between. This CDR3 contains 17 residues. The germline CDR1 and CDR2 sequences are SGHKS and YYEKEE (reference sequence). CDR3 in DNA: TGTGCCAGCAGCTTGATTACCATGCCAGGGCTCTCCTACGAGCAGTACTTC. Amino acids: CASSLITMPGLSYEQYF.

The V call is TRBV11-3, the J call TRBJ2-1; 9 nucleotides agree with TRBD2. Germline-derived CDR1 and CDR2 are SGHNT and YENEEA. V lost 5 bases and J lost 0; bases outside the gene matches: 5. The CDR3 consists of 16 residues. CDR3 region: CASSHSGGSSYNEQFF. In DNA, the CDR3 is TGTGCCAGCAGCCATAGCGGGGGAAGCTCCTACAATGAGCAGTTCTTC.

This clonotype was detected a few times. The rearrangement uses TRBV28 and TRBJ1-1; D may be TRBD1 (5 bases). V lost 6 bases, J lost 6 bases, and 14 bases lay in between. CDR3 size: 13 residues. Germline lookup yields CDR1 MDHEN and CDR2 SYDVKM. CDR3 protein: CASSPQGTAEAFF. CDR3 in DNA: TGTGCCAGCAGCCCCCAGGGTACCGCTGAAGCTTTCTTT.

The chain recombines TRBV29-1 with TRBJ2-3, with 8 bases fitting TRBD2. CDR3 length: 13 residues. V gave up 6 bases and J gave up 3 bases; unmatched junction bases: 5. Germline lookup yields CDR1 SQVTM and CDR2 ANQGSEA. CDR3 amino acids: CSVETSATDTQYF. The CDR3 DNA sequence: TGCAGCGTGGAGACTAGCGCAACAGATACGCAGTATTTT.

The chain has TRBV7-9 and TRBJ2-7, with 7 bases matching TRBD1. V was pared by 4 bases and J by 3 bases, with 15 bases of the junction left unmatched. The germline V gene has CDR1 SEHNR and CDR2 FQNEAQ (reference sequence). The CDR3 has 17 amino acids. CDR3 coding DNA: TGTGCCAGCAGCTCCAACCAGGACAGGATAGGGGGCTACGAGCAGTACTTC. Protein sequence: CASSSNQDRIGGYEQYF.

V and J are TRBV28 and TRBJ2-3; 10 bases fit TRBD2. After removal of 6 bases from V and 1 base from J, the junction contained 4 bases not matched to a gene. The CDR3 runs to 15 residues. Germline-derived CDR1 and CDR2 are MDHEN and SYDVKM. The CDR3 loop is CASRRGTSGTDTQYF. The CDR3, as DNA: TGTGCCAGCAGAAGAGGGACTAGCGGCACAGATACGCAGTATTTT.

The chain is built from TRBV6-4 and TRBJ2-3; possibly TRBD2 for D (5 bases). Germline CDR1 and CDR2: MRHNA and SNTAGT. V lost 4 bases and J lost 2, with 7 bases in between. CDR3 size: 13 residues. The DNA of the CDR3 is TGTGCCAGCAGTGGGGAGATCACAGATACGCAGTATTTT. Translated, it gives CASSGEITDTQYF.

This clonotype occurred once. The chain uses TRBV6-2 or TRBV6-3 and TRBJ2-7, with 7 bases matching TRBD1. This CDR3 spans 18 amino acids. CDR1 and CDR2 from the germline V gene are MNHEY and SVGEGT. V lost 0 bases and J lost 2; bases outside the gene matches: 13. Here the CDR3 DNA reads TGTGCCAGCAGTTACTCCTTGTGGGACAGCGACTCCACCTACGAGCAGTACTTC. This codes for CASSYSLWDSDSTYEQYF.

This chain joins TRBV12-3 or TRBV12-4 and TRBJ2-1, with 8 bases fitting TRBD2. J was trimmed by 4 bases and V by 3 bases; bases with no gene match: 2. The CDR3 is 14 amino acids. The CDR3 loop reads CASSFGGRYNEQFF. As DNA, the CDR3 is TGTGCCAGCAGTTTCGGCGGGAGGTACAATGAGCAGTTCTTC.

CDR3 sequence (DNA): TGTGCCAGCAGTCTGGGGACAGCGAACACTGAAGCTTTCTTT. This encodes CASSLGTANTEAFF. V usage is TRBV12-3 or TRBV12-4 and J usage is TRBJ1-1; 7 bases agree with TRBD1. The CDR3 covers 14 residues. With 5 bases clipped from V and 1 base from J, the junction kept 4 bases outside the gene matches.

This clonotype was recorded a few times. The chain is built from TRBV28 and TRBJ2-7, with D perhaps matching TRBD1 (5 bases). V was cut by 9 bases and J by 0 bases, with 12 bases left in between. The CDR3 length is 13 residues. CDR1 and CDR2 from the germline V gene are MDHEN and SYDVKM. The CDR3 nucleotides are TGTGCCAGTTGCTACAGGTCCTCCTACGAGCAGTACTTC. Its translation is CASCYRSSYEQYF.